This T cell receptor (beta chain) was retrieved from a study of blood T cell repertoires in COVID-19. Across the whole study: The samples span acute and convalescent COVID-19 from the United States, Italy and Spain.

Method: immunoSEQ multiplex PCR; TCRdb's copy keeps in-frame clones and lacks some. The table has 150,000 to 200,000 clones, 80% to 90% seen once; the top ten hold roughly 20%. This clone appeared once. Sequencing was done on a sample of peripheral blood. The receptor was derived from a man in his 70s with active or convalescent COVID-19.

CDR3 coding DNA: TGTGCCAGCAGTTTGAACAGCCCTGAAGCTTTCTTT. Its protein is CASSLNSPEAFF. The rearrangement links TRBV12-3 or TRBV12-4 to TRBJ1-1; D is ambiguous. The V end was cut by 3 bases, the J end by 6 bases, with 8 bases between. CDR3 size: 12 residues.